This is a list of T cell receptor beta chains from one sample in a study of blood T cell repertoires in COVID-19. Some clones are missing from TCRdb's copy, which holds only in-frame ones; the method was immunoSEQ multiplex PCR. Among around 400,000 clones, roughly 91% were seen once, and the ten largest hold 1.5% to 2%. Specimen: PBMCs or T cells enriched from blood (not recorded which). The source is a woman in her 30s who had recovered from COVID-19. Both conserved end residues are part of each CDR3.

v_call | cdr3_aa
TRBV25-1 | CASSSTGGPSGQPQHF
TRBV5-1 | CASKGTSGVNEQFF
TRBV13 | CASRGGLGTGELFF
TRBV18 | CASSPSFGSDEKLFF
TRBV4-2 | CASTQGGPSRDNEQFF
TRBV13 | CASREPWPTSGRGEEQFF
TRBV5-4 | CASSWGDRNYGYTF
TRBV2 | CASSEVGHRTGELFF
TRBV11-3 | CASSSGTDTQYF
TRBV6-5 | CASRGDRESYGYTF
TRBV2 | CASSGQTGNSPLHF
TRBV6-5 | CASSQTSTNEKLFF
TRBV5-6 | CASSLAPGGYEQYF
TRBV7-9 | CASSLEQYTGELFF
TRBV7-3 | CASSLPGSSTDTQYF
TRBV18 | CASSPQVSGNTIYF
TRBV5-1 | CASSSLNSPRNTEAFF
TRBV6-5 | CASSPDRGYEQYF
TRBV4-2 | CASSPPEREGNNEQFF
TRBV18 | CASSAGNTGELFF
TRBV5-4 | CASSFWGEGRTDTQYF
TRBV3-1/TRBV3-2 | CASSPRGSYGYTF
TRBV7-9 | CASSGTENSYEQYF
TRBV20-1 | CSASSPAGTEAFF
TRBV7-9 | CASSNPGGALNTGELFF
TRBV19 | CASSIDGLAGGTDTQYF
TRBV6-5 | CASSYNSGDIQYF
TRBV24-1 | CATSDPGLATGELFF
TRBV3-1/TRBV3-2 | CASSQTGTGPLTNEKLFF
TRBV28 | CASSPGETQYF
TRBV6-5 | CASSPSGVYYYEQYF